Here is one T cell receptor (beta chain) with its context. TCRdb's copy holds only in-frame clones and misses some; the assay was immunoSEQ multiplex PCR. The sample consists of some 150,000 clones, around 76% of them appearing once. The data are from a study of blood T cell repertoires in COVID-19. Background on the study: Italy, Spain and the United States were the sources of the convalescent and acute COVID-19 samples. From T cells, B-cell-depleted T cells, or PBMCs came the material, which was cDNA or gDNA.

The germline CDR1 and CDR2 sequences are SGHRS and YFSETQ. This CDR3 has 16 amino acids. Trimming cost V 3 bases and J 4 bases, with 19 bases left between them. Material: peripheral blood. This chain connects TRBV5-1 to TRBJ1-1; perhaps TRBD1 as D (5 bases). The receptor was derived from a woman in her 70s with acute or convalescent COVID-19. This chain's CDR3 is CASSSTEGTRGTEAFF. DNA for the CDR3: TGCGCCAGCAGCTCTACGGAGGGAACAAGGGGCACTGAAGCTTTCTTT. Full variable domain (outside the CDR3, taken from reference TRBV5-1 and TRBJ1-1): KAGVTQTPRYLIKTRGQQVTLSCSPISGHRSVSWYQQTPGQGLQFLFEYFSETQRNKGNFPGRFSGRQFSNSRSEMNVSTLELGDSALYLCASSSTEGTRGTEAFFGQGTRLTVV.